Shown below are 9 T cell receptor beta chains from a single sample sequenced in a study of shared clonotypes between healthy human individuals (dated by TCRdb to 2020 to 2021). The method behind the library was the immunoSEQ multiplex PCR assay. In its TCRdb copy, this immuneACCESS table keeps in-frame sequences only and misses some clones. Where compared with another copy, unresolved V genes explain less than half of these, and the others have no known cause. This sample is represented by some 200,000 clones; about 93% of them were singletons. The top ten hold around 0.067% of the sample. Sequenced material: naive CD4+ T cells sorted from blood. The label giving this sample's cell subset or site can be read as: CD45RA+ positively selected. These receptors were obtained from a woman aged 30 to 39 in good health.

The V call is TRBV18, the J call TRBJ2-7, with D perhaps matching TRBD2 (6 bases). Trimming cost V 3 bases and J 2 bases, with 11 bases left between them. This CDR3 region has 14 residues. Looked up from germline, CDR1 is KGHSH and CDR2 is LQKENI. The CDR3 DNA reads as TGTGCCAGCTCACCGGATGCGGGGCCCTACGAGCAGTACTTC. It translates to CASSPDAGPYEQYF.

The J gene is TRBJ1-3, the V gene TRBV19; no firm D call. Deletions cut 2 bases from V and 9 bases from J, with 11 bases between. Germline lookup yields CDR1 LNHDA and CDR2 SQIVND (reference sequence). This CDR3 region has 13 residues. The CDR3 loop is CASSIRTAGTIYF. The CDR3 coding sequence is TGTGCCAGTAGTATAAGGACGGCCGGCACCATATATTTT.

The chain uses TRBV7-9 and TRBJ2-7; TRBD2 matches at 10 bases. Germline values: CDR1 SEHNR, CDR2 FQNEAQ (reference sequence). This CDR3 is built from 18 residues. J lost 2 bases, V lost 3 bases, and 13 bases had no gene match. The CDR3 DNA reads TGTGCCAGCAGCTTCCTAGCGGGGGTTGTCGTATTTCCCTACGAGCAGTACTTC. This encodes CASSFLAGVVVFPYEQYF. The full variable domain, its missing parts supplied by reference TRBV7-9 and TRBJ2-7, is DTGVSQNPRHKITKRGQNVTFRCDPISEHNRLYWYRQTLGQGPEFLTYFQNEAQLEKSRLLSDRFSAERPKGSFSTLEIQRTEQGDSAMYLCASSFLAGVVVFPYEQYFGPGTRLTVT.

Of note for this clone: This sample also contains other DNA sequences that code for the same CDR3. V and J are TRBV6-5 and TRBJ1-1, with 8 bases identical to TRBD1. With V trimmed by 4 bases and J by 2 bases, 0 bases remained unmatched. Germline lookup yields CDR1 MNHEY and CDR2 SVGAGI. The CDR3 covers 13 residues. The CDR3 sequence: CASSSGGNTEAFF. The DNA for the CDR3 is TGTGCCAGCAGTTCAGGGGGCAACACTGAAGCTTTCTTT.

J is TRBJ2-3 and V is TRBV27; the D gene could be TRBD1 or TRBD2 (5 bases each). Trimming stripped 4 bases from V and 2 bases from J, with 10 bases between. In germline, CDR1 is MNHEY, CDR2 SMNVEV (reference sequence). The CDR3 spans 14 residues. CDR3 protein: CASSWGTDTDTQYF. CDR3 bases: TGTGCCAGCAGTTGGGGGACGGACACAGATACGCAGTATTTT.

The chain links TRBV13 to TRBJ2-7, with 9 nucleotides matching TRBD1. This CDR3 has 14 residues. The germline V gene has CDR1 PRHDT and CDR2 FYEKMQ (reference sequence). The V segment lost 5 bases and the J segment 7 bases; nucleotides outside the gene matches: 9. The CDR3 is CASSPGDRDGEQYF. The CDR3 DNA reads TGTGCCAGCAGCCCAGGGGACAGGGATGGAGAGCAGTACTTC. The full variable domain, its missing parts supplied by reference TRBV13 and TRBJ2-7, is AAGVIQSPRHLIKEKRETATLKCYPIPRHDTVYWYQQGPGQDPQFLISFYEKMQSDKGSIPDRFSAQQFSDYHSELNMSSLELGDSALYFCASSPGDRDGEQYFGPGTRLTVT.

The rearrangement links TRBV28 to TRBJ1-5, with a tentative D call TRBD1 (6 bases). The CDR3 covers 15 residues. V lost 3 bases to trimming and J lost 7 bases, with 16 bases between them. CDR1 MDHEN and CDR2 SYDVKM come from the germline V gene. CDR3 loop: CASSFSQGYIQPQHF. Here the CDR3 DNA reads TGTGCCAGCAGTTTTTCACAGGGTTATATCCAGCCCCAGCATTTT.

CDR3 sequence: CASSLAIVPGSSGNTIYF. For the CDR3, the DNA is TGTGCCAGCAGCTTAGCGATCGTTCCAGGGAGCTCTGGAAACACCATATATTTT. The gene calls are TRBV7-6 and TRBJ1-3; possible D gene TRBD1, 5 bases. The CDR3 covers 18 residues. V was pared by 0 bases and J by 0 bases, with 15 bases between. In germline, CDR1 is SGHVS, CDR2 FNYEAQ.

The CDR3 region has the DNA TGCGCCAGCAGCTTGGACACGAACTATGGCTACACCTTC. Translating it yields CASSLDTNYGYTF. The J gene is TRBJ1-2, the V gene TRBV5-1; no definite D call. The CDR3 runs to 13 residues. Germline CDR1 SGHRS, CDR2 YFSETQ. Trimming left V 0 bases short and J 2 bases short, with 5 bases between.